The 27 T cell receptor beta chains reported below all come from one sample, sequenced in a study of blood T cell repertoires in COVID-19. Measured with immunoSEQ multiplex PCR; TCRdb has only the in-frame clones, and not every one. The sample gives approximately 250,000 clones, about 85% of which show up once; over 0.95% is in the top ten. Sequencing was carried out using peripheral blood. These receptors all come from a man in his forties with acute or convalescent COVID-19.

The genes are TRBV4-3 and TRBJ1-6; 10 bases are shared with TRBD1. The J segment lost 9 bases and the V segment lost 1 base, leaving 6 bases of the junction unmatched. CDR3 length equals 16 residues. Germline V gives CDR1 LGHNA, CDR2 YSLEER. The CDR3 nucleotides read TGCGCCAGCAGCCAAGGGGGGGACAGGGGCGGTTCACCCCTCCACTTT. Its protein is CASSQGGDRGGSPLHF.

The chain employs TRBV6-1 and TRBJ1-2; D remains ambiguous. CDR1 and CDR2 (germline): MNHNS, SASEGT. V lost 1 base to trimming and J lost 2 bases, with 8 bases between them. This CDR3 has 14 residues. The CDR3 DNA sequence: TGTGCCAGCAGTGAAGATGGCGGGAACTATGGCTACACCTTC. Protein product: CASSEDGGNYGYTF.

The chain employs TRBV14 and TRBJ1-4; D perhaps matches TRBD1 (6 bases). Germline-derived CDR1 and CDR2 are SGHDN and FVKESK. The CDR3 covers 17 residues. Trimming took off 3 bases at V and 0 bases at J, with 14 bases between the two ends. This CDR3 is CASSHRGGRSTNEKLFF. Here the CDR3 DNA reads TGTGCCAGCAGCCATCGCGGGGGCAGATCAACTAATGAAAAACTGTTTTTT. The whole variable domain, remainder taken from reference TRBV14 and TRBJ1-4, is EAGVTQFPSHSVIEKGQTVTLRCDPISGHDNLYWYRRVMGKEIKFLLHFVKESKQDESGMPNNRFLAERTGGTYSTLKVQPAELEDSGVYFCASSHRGGRSTNEKLFFGSGTQLSVL.

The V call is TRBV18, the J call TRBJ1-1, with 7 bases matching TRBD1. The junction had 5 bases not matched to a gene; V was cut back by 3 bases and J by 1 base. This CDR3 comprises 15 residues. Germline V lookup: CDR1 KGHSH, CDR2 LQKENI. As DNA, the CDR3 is TGTGCCAGCTCACCGACAGGGCTCGAGAACACTGAAGCTTTCTTT. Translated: CASSPTGLENTEAFF.

This CDR3 reads CATSDLGQGGQPQHF. DNA for the CDR3: TGTGCCACCAGTGACCTGGGACAGGGGGGTCAGCCCCAGCATTTT. The genes are TRBV24-1 and TRBJ1-5; 11 bases are a match to TRBD1. The CDR3 loop spans 15 amino acids. The junction had 4 bases not matched to a gene; V was cut back by 4 bases and J by 6 bases. The germline gives CDR1 KGHDR, CDR2 SFDVKD.

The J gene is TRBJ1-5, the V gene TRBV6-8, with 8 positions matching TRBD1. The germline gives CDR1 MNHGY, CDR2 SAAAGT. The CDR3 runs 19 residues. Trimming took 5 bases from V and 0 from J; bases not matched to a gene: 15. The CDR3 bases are TGTGCCAGCAGTCTCCCCGGGCAGGGGGCAGCTATTAGCAATCAGCCCCAGCATTTT. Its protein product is CASSLPGQGAAISNQPQHF.

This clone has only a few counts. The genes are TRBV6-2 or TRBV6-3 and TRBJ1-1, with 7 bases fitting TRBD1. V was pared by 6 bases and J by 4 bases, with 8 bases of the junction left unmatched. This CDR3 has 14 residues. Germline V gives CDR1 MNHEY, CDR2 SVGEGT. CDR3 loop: CASSVTGWGTEAFF. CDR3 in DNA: TGTGCCAGCAGCGTGACAGGGTGGGGCACTGAAGCTTTCTTT.

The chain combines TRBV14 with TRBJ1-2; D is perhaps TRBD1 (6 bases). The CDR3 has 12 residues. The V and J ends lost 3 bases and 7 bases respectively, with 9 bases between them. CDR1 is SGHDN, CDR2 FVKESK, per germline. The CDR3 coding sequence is TGTGCCAGCAGCCAGGACAGAGGTGGCTACACCTTC. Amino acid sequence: CASSQDRGGYTF.

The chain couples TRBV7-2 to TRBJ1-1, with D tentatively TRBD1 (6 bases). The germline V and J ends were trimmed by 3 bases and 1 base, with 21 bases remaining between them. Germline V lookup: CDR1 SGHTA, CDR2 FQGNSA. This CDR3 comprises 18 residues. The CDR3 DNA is TGTGCCAGCAGCTTGAGGGGGACGGTATCAGGCCCGAACACTGAAGCTTTCTTT. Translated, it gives CASSLRGTVSGPNTEAFF.

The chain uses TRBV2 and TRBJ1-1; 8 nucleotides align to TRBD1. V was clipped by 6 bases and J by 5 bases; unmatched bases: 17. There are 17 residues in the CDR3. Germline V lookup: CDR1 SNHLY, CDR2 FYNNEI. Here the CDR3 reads CASSSTGALLVGTEAFF. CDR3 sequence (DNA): TGTGCCAGCAGCTCGACAGGGGCCCTACTTGTCGGAACTGAAGCTTTCTTT.

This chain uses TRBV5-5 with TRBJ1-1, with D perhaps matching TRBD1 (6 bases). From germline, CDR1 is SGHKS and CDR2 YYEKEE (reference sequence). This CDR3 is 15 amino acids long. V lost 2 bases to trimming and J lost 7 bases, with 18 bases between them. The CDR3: CASSLQHRVDGEAFF. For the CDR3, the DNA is TGTGCCAGCAGCTTACAACACAGGGTGGACGGTGAAGCTTTCTTT.

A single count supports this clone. CDR3 amino acids: CASSLDRLRVGGYTF. DNA of the CDR3: TGTGCCAGCAGCTTAGATCGCCTCCGGGTTGGGGGCTACACCTTC. This sequence joins TRBV11-2 and TRBJ1-2, with D hard to call. V lost 0 bases and J lost 8, with 16 bases in between. Germline CDR1 and CDR2: SGHAT and FQNNGV. The CDR3 runs to 15 residues.

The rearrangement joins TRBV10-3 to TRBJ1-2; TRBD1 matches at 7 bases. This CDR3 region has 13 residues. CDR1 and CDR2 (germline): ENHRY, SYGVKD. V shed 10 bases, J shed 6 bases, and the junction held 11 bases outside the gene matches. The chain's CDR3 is CATRDSKLDGYTF. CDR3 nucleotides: TGTGCCACCAGGGACAGCAAGCTGGATGGCTACACCTTC.

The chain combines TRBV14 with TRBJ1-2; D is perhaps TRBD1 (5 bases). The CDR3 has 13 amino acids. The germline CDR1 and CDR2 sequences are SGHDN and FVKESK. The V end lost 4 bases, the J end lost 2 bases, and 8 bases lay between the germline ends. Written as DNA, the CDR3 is TGTGCCAGCAGCCCAGGGCGAAACTATGGCTACACCTTC. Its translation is CASSPGRNYGYTF. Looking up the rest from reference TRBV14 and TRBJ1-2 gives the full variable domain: EAGVTQFPSHSVIEKGQTVTLRCDPISGHDNLYWYRRVMGKEIKFLLHFVKESKQDESGMPNNRFLAERTGGTYSTLKVQPAELEDSGVYFCASSPGRNYGYTFGSGTRLTVV.

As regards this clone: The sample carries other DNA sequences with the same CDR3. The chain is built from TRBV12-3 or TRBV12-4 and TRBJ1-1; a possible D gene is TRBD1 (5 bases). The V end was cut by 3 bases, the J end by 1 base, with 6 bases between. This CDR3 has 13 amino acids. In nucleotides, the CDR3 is TGTGCCAGCAGTTTCGACAGGAACACTGAAGCTTTCTTT. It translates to CASSFDRNTEAFF.

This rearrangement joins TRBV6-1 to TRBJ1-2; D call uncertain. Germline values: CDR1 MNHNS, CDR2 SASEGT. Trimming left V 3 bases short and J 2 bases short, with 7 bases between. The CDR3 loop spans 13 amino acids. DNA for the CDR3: TGTGCCAGCAGTGAGGCGGAAAACTATGGCTACACCTTC. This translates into CASSEAENYGYTF.

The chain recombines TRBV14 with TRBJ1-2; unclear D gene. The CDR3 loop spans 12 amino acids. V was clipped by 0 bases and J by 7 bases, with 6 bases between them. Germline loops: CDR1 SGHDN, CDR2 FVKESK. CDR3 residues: CASSQDRFGYTF. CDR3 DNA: TGTGCCAGCAGCCAAGACAGGTTTGGCTACACCTTC.

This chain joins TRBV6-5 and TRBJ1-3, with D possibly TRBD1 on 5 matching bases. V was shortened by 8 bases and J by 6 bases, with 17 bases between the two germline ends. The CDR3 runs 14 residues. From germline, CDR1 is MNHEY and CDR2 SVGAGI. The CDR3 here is CASARGGAENTIYF. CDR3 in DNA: TGTGCCAGCGCAAGGGGAGGTGCGGAAAACACCATATATTTT.

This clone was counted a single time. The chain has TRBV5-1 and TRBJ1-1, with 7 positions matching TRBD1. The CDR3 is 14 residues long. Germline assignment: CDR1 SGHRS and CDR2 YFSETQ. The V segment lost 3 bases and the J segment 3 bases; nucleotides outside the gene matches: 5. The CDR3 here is CASSWDSTYTEAFF. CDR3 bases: TGCGCCAGCAGCTGGGACAGCACCTACACTGAAGCTTTCTTT.

The chain's CDR3 is CASIPRGGSSYEQYF. CDR3 DNA: TGTGCCAGCATCCCGCGGGGGGGGAGCTCCTACGAGCAGTACTTC. The rearrangement uses TRBV6-5 and TRBJ2-7, with 9 bases matching TRBD2. Trimming cost V 7 bases and J 0 bases; bases outside gene matches: 7. The CDR3 length is 15 residues. Germline CDR1 reads MNHEY; CDR2 reads SVGAGI.

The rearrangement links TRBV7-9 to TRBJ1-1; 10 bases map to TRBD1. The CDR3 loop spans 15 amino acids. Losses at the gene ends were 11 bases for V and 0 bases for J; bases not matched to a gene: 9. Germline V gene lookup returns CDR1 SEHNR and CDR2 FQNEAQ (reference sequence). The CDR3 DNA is TGTGCCTCCGCCAGGGGGACAGGGGTGAACACTGAAGCTTTCTTT. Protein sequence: CASARGTGVNTEAFF.

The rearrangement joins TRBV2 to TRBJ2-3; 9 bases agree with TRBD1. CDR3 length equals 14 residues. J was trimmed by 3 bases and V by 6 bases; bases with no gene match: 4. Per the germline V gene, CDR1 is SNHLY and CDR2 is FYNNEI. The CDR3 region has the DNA TGTGCCAGCAGCGGGACAGGGAGGACAGATACGCAGTATTTT. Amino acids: CASSGTGRTDTQYF.

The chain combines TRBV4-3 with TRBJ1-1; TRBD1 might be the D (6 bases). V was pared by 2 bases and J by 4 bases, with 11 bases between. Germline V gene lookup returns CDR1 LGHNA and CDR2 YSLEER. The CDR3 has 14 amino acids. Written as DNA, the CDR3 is TGCGCCAGCAGCCAACTGGGGGCGATCACTGAAGCTTTCTTT. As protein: CASSQLGAITEAFF.

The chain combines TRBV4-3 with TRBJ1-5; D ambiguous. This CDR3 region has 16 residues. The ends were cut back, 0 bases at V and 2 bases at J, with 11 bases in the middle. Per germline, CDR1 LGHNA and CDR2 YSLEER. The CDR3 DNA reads TGCGCCAGCAGCCAAGATCAGGTTGGTGGCAATCAGCCCCAGCATTTT. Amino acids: CASSQDQVGGNQPQHF.

The chain's CDR3 is CASSILGQVNEKLFF. The CDR3 DNA reads TGTGCCAGCAGCATCTTGGGACAGGTTAATGAAAAACTGTTTTTT. The gene calls are TRBV6-2 or TRBV6-3 and TRBJ1-4, with 8 bases fitting TRBD1. Germline values: CDR1 MNHEY, CDR2 SVGEGT. Germline trimming cut 6 bases from V and 4 bases from J; bases unmatched to any gene: 7. This CDR3 is built from 15 residues.

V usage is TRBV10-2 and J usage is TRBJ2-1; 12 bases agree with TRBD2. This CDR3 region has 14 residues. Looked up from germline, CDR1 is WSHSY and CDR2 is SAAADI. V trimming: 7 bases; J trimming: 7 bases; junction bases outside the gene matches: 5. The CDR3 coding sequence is TGCGCCAGCAACCTAGCGGGGGGGCTGAATGAGCAGTTCTTC. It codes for CASNLAGGLNEQFF.

CDR3 in amino acids: CASSSTGLKLYGYTF. Here the CDR3 DNA reads TGTGCCAGCAGCTCCACGGGACTGAAACTCTATGGCTACACCTTC. This chain joins TRBV5-4 and TRBJ1-2; maybe TRBD1 (5 bases). The CDR3 covers 15 residues. Germline values: CDR1 SGHNT, CDR2 YYREEE (reference sequence). V shed 3 bases and J shed 4 bases, with 16 bases lying between them.